This passage covers 30 T cell receptor beta chains from one sample sequenced in a study of blood T cells in healthy people across ages. PCR was performed a second time for about 7 to 12 cycles using a sample-barcoded 5' primer and a J-beta primer mix. TCRdb used MiXCR to reprocess the 5' RACE reads, holding one entry per CDR3 protein. The sample yields about 1.8 million distinct CDR3 sequences, just under 50% seen once. The source material was blood. Source of these receptors: a woman aged 40 to 50 in good health.

This clonotype was recorded a few times. The chain employs TRBV7-9 and TRBJ2-1, with 9 positions matching TRBD2. J gave up 4 bases and V 5 bases, and 9 bases lay outside the gene matches. The CDR3 has 16 amino acids. Germline V CDR1 and CDR2: SEHNR, FQNEAQ (reference sequence). The CDR3 loop is CASSRGGLAVYNEQFF. CDR3 bases: TGTGCCAGCAGCCGGGGGGGACTAGCAGTTTACAATGAGCAGTTCTTC. Filled out from reference TRBV7-9 and TRBJ2-1, the complete variable domain reads DTGVSQNPRHKITKRGQNVTFRCDPISEHNRLYWYRQTLGQGPEFLTYFQNEAQLEKSRLLSDRFSAERPKGSFSTLEIQRTEQGDSAMYLCASSRGGLAVYNEQFFGPGTRLTVL.

The V gene is TRBV7-6, the J gene TRBJ1-4, with D hard to call. The CDR3 consists of 12 residues. Germline V gives CDR1 SGHVS, CDR2 FNYEAQ. V lost 5 bases and J 10 bases, leaving 11 bases between the germline ends. The CDR3 DNA reads as TGTGCCAGCAGCGTGCAATTGGGAAAACTGTTTTTT. It encodes CASSVQLGKLFF.

In its sample, this clonotype was seen a few times. The V and J genes are TRBV20-1 and TRBJ2-1; maybe TRBD1 (5 bases). V lost 6 bases and J lost 0, with 15 bases in between. There are 15 residues in the CDR3. Germline lookup yields CDR1 DFQATT and CDR2 SNEGSKA (reference sequence). As DNA, the CDR3 is TGCAGTGCCAAAGGACACAAGAGCTCCTACAATGAGCAGTTCTTC. Its protein is CSAKGHKSSYNEQFF.

The chain employs TRBV12-3 or TRBV12-4 and TRBJ2-7; perhaps TRBD1 as D (7 bases). This CDR3 has 15 residues. Between the trimmed V and J ends, which lost 3 bases and 1 base, there was a span of 13 bases. As DNA, the CDR3 is TGTGCCAGCAGTTTTAGGCAGGGGGGATCCTACGAGCAGTACTTC. Its protein product is CASSFRQGGSYEQYF.

The V call is TRBV20-1, the J call TRBJ2-5; D is tentatively TRBD1 or TRBD2 (5 bases each). This CDR3 region has 12 residues. Looked up from germline, CDR1 is DFQATT and CDR2 is SNEGSKA (reference sequence). Deletions cut 6 bases from V and 9 bases from J, with 17 bases between. The CDR3 coding sequence is TGCAGTGCCGTGGGGACCGGTGAGGCCCAGTACTTC. Residues: CSAVGTGEAQYF.

The sample holds a few counts of this clonotype. This chain uses TRBV20-1 with TRBJ2-5; 10 nucleotides agree with TRBD2. The CDR3 loop spans 14 amino acids. Germline V gene lookup returns CDR1 DFQATT and CDR2 SNEGSKA (reference sequence). V was clipped by 6 bases and J by 4 bases; unmatched bases: 8. CDR3 sequence: CSATSGGASETQYF. The CDR3 DNA reads as TGCAGTGCAACAAGCGGGGGGGCGTCAGAGACCCAGTACTTC.

The chain has TRBV6-6 and TRBJ1-1, with D possibly being TRBD1 (5 bases). Trimming pared 10 bases from V and 4 bases from J, leaving 16 bases between. Germline V gene sequence: CDR1 MNHNY, CDR2 SVGAGI (reference sequence). This CDR3 comprises 13 residues. The CDR3 DNA sequence: TGTGCCACCACCCAGCTAAGGGGCACTGAAGCTTTCTTT. Amino acid sequence: CATTQLRGTEAFF.

This chain links TRBV9 with TRBJ2-5; D possibly corresponds to TRBD2 (7 bases). V was trimmed by 7 bases and J by 2 bases, leaving 18 bases between them. The germline V gene has CDR1 SGDLS and CDR2 YYNGEE. This CDR3 spans 15 amino acids. CDR3 amino acids: CASGKMGGAQETQYF. The CDR3, as DNA: TGTGCCAGCGGAAAAATGGGGGGGGCACAAGAGACCCAGTACTTC.

The chain employs TRBV10-3 and TRBJ2-5, with unresolved D. The CDR3 extends over 12 amino acids. Between the trimmed V and J ends, which lost 5 bases and 5 bases, there was a span of 9 bases. Germline assignment: CDR1 ENHRY and CDR2 SYGVKD. The CDR3 protein is CAISRVGETQYF. Written as DNA, the CDR3 is TGTGCCATCAGTAGGGTTGGGGAGACCCAGTACTTC.

The V call is TRBV10-3, the J call TRBJ2-3, with TRBD2 matching 8 bases. The CDR3 spans 18 residues. Germline-derived CDR1 and CDR2 are ENHRY and SYGVKD. Trimming removed 2 bases from V and 7 bases from J; junction bases left unmatched: 17. CDR3 sequence: CAISEPQAVAGGRHTQYF. The DNA of the CDR3 is TGTGCCATCAGTGAGCCCCAGGCTGTCGCGGGGGGCCGGCATACGCAGTATTTT.

The chain uses TRBV5-1 and TRBJ2-5, with D perhaps matching TRBD1 (6 bases). Trimming removed 3 bases from V and 5 bases from J, with 11 bases in between. CDR1 and CDR2 from the germline V gene are SGHRS and YFSETQ. The CDR3 loop spans 13 amino acids. CDR3 in DNA: TGCGCCAGCAGCTCAGGGGAGAGGGAGACCCAGTACTTC. Protein sequence: CASSSGERETQYF.

V gene TRBV6-2 or TRBV6-3 combines with J gene TRBJ2-1; 7 nucleotides align to TRBD2. CDR3 length: 15 amino acids. Germline V gives CDR1 MNHEY, CDR2 SVGEGT. The ends lost 1 base at V and 4 bases at J; junction bases unmatched: 4. The CDR3 region is CASSYFAGVYNEQFF. CDR3 coding DNA: TGTGCCAGCAGTTACTTTGCGGGGGTTTACAATGAGCAGTTCTTC.

The rearrangement uses TRBV5-1 and TRBJ2-3, with no clear D. The germline V gene has CDR1 SGHRS and CDR2 YFSETQ. Trimming shortened V by 3 bases and J by 2 bases, and 16 bases separated the two germline ends. This CDR3 contains 16 residues. The CDR3 DNA reads as TGCGCCAGCAGCTCCCAAGTGAGTAGACCCACAGATACGCAGTATTTT. This gives the protein CASSSQVSRPTDTQYF.

J is TRBJ1-2 and V is TRBV28; 9 bases are shared with TRBD1. Germline assignment: CDR1 MDHEN and CDR2 SYDVKM. This CDR3 is 15 amino acids long. J was trimmed by 1 base and V by 6 bases; bases with no gene match: 6. CDR3 protein: CASSNSGQGNYGYTF. In DNA, the CDR3 is TGTGCCAGCAGCAACTCGGGACAGGGTAACTATGGCTACACCTTC.

This clonotype was counted between two and nine times. V gene TRBV29-1 combines with J gene TRBJ2-1, with D maybe TRBD1 (6 bases). V lost 7 bases and J 7 bases, leaving 14 bases between the germline ends. Germline V lookup: CDR1 SQVTM, CDR2 ANQGSEA. This CDR3 is 12 amino acids long. Here the CDR3 reads CSAFGRGNEQFF. The CDR3 bases are TGCAGCGCCTTTGGCAGGGGAAATGAGCAGTTCTTC.

The table lists this clonotype with a few counts. The V call is TRBV28, the J call TRBJ2-5; D is perhaps TRBD2 (5 bases). Trimming shortened V by 6 bases and J by 5 bases, and 13 bases separated the two germline ends. This CDR3 comprises 13 residues. The germline gives CDR1 MDHEN, CDR2 SYDVKM. DNA for the CDR3: TGTGCCAGCAGAAAGTCCGGGATGGAGACCCAGTACTTC. Translating gives CASRKSGMETQYF.

This clonotype has just a few counts. The genes are TRBV9 and TRBJ2-1; 11 bases are a match to TRBD2. Germline lookup yields CDR1 SGDLS and CDR2 YYNGEE. The CDR3 length is 15 residues. The V segment lost 0 bases and the J segment 7 bases; nucleotides outside the gene matches: 3. CDR3 sequence reads: CASSVGLAGWNEQFF. CDR3 in DNA: TGTGCCAGCAGCGTAGGACTAGCGGGGTGGAATGAGCAGTTCTTC.

The V call is TRBV7-2, the J call TRBJ2-1, with D unclear. Trimming stripped 1 base from V and 4 bases from J, with 14 bases between. This CDR3 is 16 amino acids long. The germline V gene encodes CDR1 SGHTA and CDR2 FQGNSA. CDR3 sequence (DNA): TGTGCCAGCAGCTTAGTAAGGAACGTTTTTTACAATGAGCAGTTCTTC. This translates into CASSLVRNVFYNEQFF.

The chain carries TRBV5-6 and TRBJ2-1, with unresolved D. The germline CDR1 and CDR2 sequences are SGHDT and YYEEEE. V shed 4 bases and J shed 8 bases, with 13 bases lying between them. The CDR3 runs 13 residues. This CDR3 reads CASSLGSIDEQFF. CDR3 DNA: TGTGCCAGCAGCCTCGGATCCATTGATGAGCAGTTCTTC.

The chain has TRBV7-8 and TRBJ1-3; D is uncertain. The V and J ends lost 1 base and 4 bases respectively, with 14 bases between them. This CDR3 is 16 amino acids long. Germline CDR1 SGHVS, CDR2 FQNEAQ. Here the CDR3 DNA reads TGTGCCAGCAGCTTAGGCACTACGACGGGAGGAAACACCATATATTTT. It is translated as CASSLGTTTGGNTIYF.

This chain uses TRBV6-1 with TRBJ2-7, with D tentatively TRBD1 (6 bases). The germline CDR1 and CDR2 sequences are MNHNS and SASEGT. Between the trimmed V and J ends, which lost 7 bases and 3 bases, there was a span of 13 bases. The length of the CDR3 is 13 residues. The CDR3 spells CASTLQGVYEQYF. For the CDR3, the DNA is TGTGCCAGCACCTTACAGGGCGTCTACGAGCAGTACTTC.

The chain employs TRBV13 and TRBJ1-1; D is possibly TRBD1 (5 bases). Per germline, CDR1 PRHDT and CDR2 FYEKMQ (reference sequence). The CDR3 totals 16 residues. V was cut by 3 bases and J by 3 bases, with 17 bases left in between. The CDR3 sequence: CASSLRTRGRDTEAFF. In DNA form, the CDR3 reads TGTGCCAGCAGCTTGCGGACTAGGGGTAGGGACACTGAAGCTTTCTTT. Full variable domain (rest looked up from reference TRBV13 and TRBJ1-1): AAGVIQSPRHLIKEKRETATLKCYPIPRHDTVYWYQQGPGQDPQFLISFYEKMQSDKGSIPDRFSAQQFSDYHSELNMSSLELGDSALYFCASSLRTRGRDTEAFFGQGTRLTVV.

V usage is TRBV20-1 and J usage is TRBJ2-5; 7 positions match TRBD1. The DNA matches TRBJ2-7 better at its end, which makes the J call doubtful. CDR1 DFQATT and CDR2 SNEGSKA come from the germline V gene (reference sequence). The CDR3 is made up of 13 amino acids. The CDR3 bases are TGCAGTGGTTCCCAGGGGGTAAGAGACGAGCAGTACTTC. Translation: CSGSQGVRDEQYF.

Concerning this clonotype: A much larger clone lies a single base off, so this may be a read error. V and J are TRBV29-1 and TRBJ2-4; 7 nucleotides align to TRBD1. The CDR3 has 14 residues. Germline V gene lookup returns CDR1 SQVTM and CDR2 ANQGSEA. The CDR3 sequence is CSVEWDRAKSIQYF. For the CDR3, the DNA is TGCAGCGTTGAGTGGGACAGAGCCAAAAGCATTCAGTACTTC.

This clonotype was seen ten or more times. The chain recombines TRBV15 with TRBJ2-1, with D unclear. The CDR3 has 12 amino acids. CDR1 is LNHNV, CDR2 YYDKDF, per germline (reference sequence). The V gene lost 0 bases and the J gene lost 7 bases, with 4 bases spanning the gap. For the CDR3, the DNA is TGTGCCACCAGCAGAGATCAGAATGAGCAGTTCTTC. Translating gives CATSRDQNEQFF. Using reference TRBV15 and TRBJ2-1 for the parts outside the CDR3, the full variable domain is DAMVIQNPRYQVTQFGKPVTLSCSQTLNHNVMYWYQQKSSQAPKLLFHYYDKDFNNEADTPDNFQSRRPNTSFCFLDIRSPGLGDTAMYLCATSRDQNEQFFGPGTRLTVL.

V usage is TRBV4-2 and J usage is TRBJ1-2; D not certain. V gave up 1 base and J gave up 8 bases, with 8 bases separating them. The CDR3 is 12 residues long. Germline V gene sequence: CDR1 LGHNA, CDR2 YNFKEQ. The CDR3 DNA reads TGTGCCAGCAGCCAAGGGGTTTGGGGCTACACCTTC. This sequence encodes CASSQGVWGYTF.

Only a few counts were recorded for this clonotype. This chain links TRBV11-2 with TRBJ2-3; 11 nucleotides align to TRBD2. CDR1 and CDR2 from the germline V gene are SGHAT and FQNNGV. This CDR3 comprises 16 residues. V lost 5 bases, J lost 4 bases, and 8 bases stayed unmatched. In DNA, the CDR3 is TGTGCCAGCAGCGCCCGACTAGCGGGAATCGCAGATACGCAGTATTTT. It specifies CASSARLAGIADTQYF.

This clonotype has only a few counts. The V and J genes are TRBV3-1 and TRBJ1-1; maybe TRBD1 (5 bases). Germline V gene sequence: CDR1 LGHDT, CDR2 YNNKEL (reference sequence). The CDR3 covers 16 residues. Trimming left V 1 base short and J 5 bases short, with 17 bases between. The CDR3 DNA follows: TGTGCCAGCAGCCAAGTTGGGGGGATCGGCCTTACTGAAGCTTTCTTT. Translation gives CASSQVGGIGLTEAFF.

In this sample, this clonotype turned up a few times. This chain joins TRBV9 and TRBJ2-1; D tentatively reads TRBD1 or TRBD2 (7 bases each). The CDR3 is made up of 15 amino acids. V was clipped by 0 bases and J by 4 bases, with 11 bases between them. CDR1 and CDR2 (germline): SGDLS, YYNGEE. The CDR3 spells CASSVGQGGYNEQFF. The CDR3 nucleotides are TGTGCCAGCAGCGTAGGACAGGGAGGGTACAATGAGCAGTTCTTC.

This clonotype was counted once. This CDR3 reads CSATNRVLRTEAFF. The CDR3 bases are TGCAGTGCTACAAACAGGGTTTTACGCACTGAAGCTTTCTTT. This chain joins TRBV20-1 and TRBJ1-1, with D maybe TRBD1 (6 bases). Trimming took off 4 bases at V and 4 bases at J, with 16 bases between the two ends. CDR1 DFQATT and CDR2 SNEGSKA come from the germline V gene (reference sequence). The CDR3 has 14 residues.